This T cell receptor beta chain was sequenced during a study of T cells in Graves' hyperthyroidism and ophthalmopathy. General study points: A model using 13 V-J features told ophthalmopathy apart from stable hyperthyroidism. It was a median approximately six months before onset that the model predicted ophthalmopathy.

This clonotype was seen repeatedly, ten times or more. Its antigen is not known. Germline V gene data show CDR1 as DFQATT and CDR2 as SNEGSKA (reference sequence). V shed 6 bases and J shed 3 bases, with 15 bases lying between them. The CDR3 sequence is 14 residues long. When ophthalmopathy did not progress within 18 months, Graves' hyperthyroidism was considered stable. Patients were excluded for uncontrolled infection, other autoimmune disease, pregnancy or lactation. TCR beta CDR3 regions were amplified from RNA. When the TCR CDR3 underwent first-round RT-PCR, the HTBI primer set was used. TCRdb redid the calling of the multiplex PCR reads with MiXCR, one entry per CDR3 protein. The table shows hundreds of thousands of distinct CDR3 sequences, with around a sixth occurring only once.

This chain uses TRBV20-1 with TRBJ1-5; tentative D call: TRBD1 (6 bases). The TCR originated in a woman aged 18 to 35 with Graves' hyperthyroidism. Sequencing used blood. CDR3: CSALTGTYNQPQHF. CDR3 nucleotide sequence: TGCAGTGCCCTTACAGGGACGTACAATCAGCCCCAGCATTTT.